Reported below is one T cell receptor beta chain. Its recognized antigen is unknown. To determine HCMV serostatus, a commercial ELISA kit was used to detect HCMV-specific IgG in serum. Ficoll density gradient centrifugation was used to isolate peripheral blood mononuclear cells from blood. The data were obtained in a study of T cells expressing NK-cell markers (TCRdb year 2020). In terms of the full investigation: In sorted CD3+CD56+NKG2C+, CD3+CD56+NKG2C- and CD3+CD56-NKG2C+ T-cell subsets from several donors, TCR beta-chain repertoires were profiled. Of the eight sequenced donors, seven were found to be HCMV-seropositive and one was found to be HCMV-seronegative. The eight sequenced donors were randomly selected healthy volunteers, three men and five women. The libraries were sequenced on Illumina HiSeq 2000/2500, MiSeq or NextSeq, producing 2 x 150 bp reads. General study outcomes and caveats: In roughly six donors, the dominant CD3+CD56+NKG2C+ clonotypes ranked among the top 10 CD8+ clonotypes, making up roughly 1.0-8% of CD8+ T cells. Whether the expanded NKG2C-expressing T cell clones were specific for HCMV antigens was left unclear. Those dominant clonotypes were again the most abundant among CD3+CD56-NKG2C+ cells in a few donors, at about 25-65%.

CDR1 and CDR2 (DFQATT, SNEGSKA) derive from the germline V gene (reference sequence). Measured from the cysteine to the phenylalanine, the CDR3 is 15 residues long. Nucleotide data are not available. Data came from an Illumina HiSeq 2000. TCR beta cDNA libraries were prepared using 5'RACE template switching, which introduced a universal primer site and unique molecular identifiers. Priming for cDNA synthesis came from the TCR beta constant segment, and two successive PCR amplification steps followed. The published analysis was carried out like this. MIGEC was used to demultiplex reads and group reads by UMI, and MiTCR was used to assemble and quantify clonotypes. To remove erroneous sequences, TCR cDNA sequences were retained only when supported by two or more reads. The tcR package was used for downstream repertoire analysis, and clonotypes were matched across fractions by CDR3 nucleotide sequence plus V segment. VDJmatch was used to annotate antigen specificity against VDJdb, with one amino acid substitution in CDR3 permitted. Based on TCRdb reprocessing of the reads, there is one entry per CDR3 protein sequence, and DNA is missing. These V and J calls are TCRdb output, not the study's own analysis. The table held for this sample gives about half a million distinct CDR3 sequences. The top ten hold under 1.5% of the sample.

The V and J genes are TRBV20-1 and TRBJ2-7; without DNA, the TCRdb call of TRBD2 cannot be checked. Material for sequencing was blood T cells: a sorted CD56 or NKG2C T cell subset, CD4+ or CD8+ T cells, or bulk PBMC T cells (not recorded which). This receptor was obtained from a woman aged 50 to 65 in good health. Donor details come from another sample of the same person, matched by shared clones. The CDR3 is CSASPTSGRTSEQYF.